This T cell receptor beta chain is from a study of cytomegalovirus exposure and HLA in healthy donors. The sample holds one count of this clone. The antigen is undetermined. Study conclusions and caveats: It was reportedly the case that the classifier diagnosed cytomegalovirus status with high specificity and sensitivity.

TCRdb keeps only in-frame clones here, not all; method: immunoSEQ multiplex PCR. The data show about 360,000 clones, 70% to 90% seen once. Sequenced: PBMCs. The origin of this receptor is a woman in her late teens or twenties in good health and CMV-seronegative.

The CDR3 DNA is TGTGCCAGCAGGGGGCCGGGGGACAGGGAAGATAGGCAGTACTTC. It yields the protein CASRGPGDREDRQYF. This rearrangement joins TRBV5-4 to TRBJ2-7, with 9 bases fitting TRBD1. Germline values: CDR1 SGHNT, CDR2 YYREEE (reference sequence). This CDR3 is 15 amino acids long. J was trimmed by 9 bases and V by 5 bases; bases with no gene match: 15.